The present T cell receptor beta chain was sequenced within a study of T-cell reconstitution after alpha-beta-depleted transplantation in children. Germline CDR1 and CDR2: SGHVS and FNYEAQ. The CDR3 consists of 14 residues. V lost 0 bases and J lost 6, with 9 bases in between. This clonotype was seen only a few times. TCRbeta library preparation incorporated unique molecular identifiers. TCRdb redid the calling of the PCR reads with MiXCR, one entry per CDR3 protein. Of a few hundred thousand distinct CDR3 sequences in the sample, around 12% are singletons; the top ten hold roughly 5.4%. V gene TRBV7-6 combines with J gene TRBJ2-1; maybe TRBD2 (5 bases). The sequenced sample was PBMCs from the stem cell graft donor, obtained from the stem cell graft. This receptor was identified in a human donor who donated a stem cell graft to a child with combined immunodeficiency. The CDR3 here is CASSLAPAVNEQFF. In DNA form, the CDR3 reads TGTGCCAGCAGCTTAGCCCCAGCGGTCAATGAGCAGTTCTTC.